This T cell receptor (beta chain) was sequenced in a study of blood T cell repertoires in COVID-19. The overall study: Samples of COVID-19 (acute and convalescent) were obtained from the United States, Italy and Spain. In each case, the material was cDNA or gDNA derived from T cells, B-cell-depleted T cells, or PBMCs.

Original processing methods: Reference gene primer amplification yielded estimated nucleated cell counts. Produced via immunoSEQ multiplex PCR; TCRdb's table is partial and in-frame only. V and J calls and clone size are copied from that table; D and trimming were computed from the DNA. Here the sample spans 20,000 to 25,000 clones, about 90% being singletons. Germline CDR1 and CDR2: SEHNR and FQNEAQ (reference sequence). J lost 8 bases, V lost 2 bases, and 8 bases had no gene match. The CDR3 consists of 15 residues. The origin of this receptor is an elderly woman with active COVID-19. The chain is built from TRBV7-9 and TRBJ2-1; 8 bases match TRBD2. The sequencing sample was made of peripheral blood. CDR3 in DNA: TGTGCCAGCAGCTTAAGCGGGGGCCGAAGCGATGAGCAGTTCTTC. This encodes CASSLSGGRSDEQFF.